This TCR beta chain comes out of a study of control samples from healthy donors and cancer patients. Assay used: immunoSEQ multiplex PCR; TCRdb lists only in-frame clones, some missing. The profile shows 100,000 to 150,000 clones, over 75% of them singletons. This CDR3 contains 16 residues. Trimming removed 2 bases from V and 3 bases from J; junction bases left unmatched: 4. This clonotype was sampled from a man in his sixties in good health. The specimen was blood. J is TRBJ2-6 and V is TRBV6-7, with TRBD1 matching 7 bases. TRBV6-7 is filed as an ORF, its function uncertain. As DNA, the CDR3 is TGTGCCAGCAGTTACCCAAGGGGGCGTGGGGCCAACGTCCTGACTTTC. Amino acids: CASSYPRGRGANVLTF.